The 4 T cell receptor beta chains below all came from one sample that was sequenced in a study of long-term antiretroviral therapy in people with HIV. Researchers ran immunoSEQ v3.0 at survey level. Sequenced by immunoSEQ multiplex PCR; TCRdb stores in-frame clones only, minus some. This sample has 20,000 to 25,000 clones; roughly 80% occur once, and the top ten carry 5%. The specimen comprised unsorted PBMCs, sampled 0.3 years after starting antiretroviral therapy. The receptor source for this set is a man aged 45-65 years with HIV.

J is TRBJ2-7 and V is TRBV27, with D possibly being TRBD2 (6 bases). The CDR3 totals 13 residues. With 3 bases removed from V and 5 bases from J, the gap between germline ends came to 11 bases. Germline V gene sequence: CDR1 MNHEY, CDR2 SMNVEV (reference sequence). The CDR3 sequence: CASSLREAHEQYF. The CDR3 region has the DNA TGTGCCAGCAGTTTGAGGGAGGCCCACGAGCAGTACTTC.

The V call is TRBV1, the J call TRBJ1-5. TRBV1 is described as a pseudogene. The CDR3 sequence is 13 residues long. As DNA, the CDR3 is TGCACCAGCAGCCCTGGACGGGGTCAGCCCCAGCATTTT. Translation: CTSSPGRGQPQHF.

To note about this clone: A junction boundary mismatches the germline segment, possibly from a read error. The chain combines TRBV7-7 with TRBJ2-1; D is possibly TRBD2 (6 bases). Germline V lookup: CDR1 SSHAT, CDR2 FNYEAQ (reference sequence). The CDR3 loop spans 18 amino acids. The CDR3 region has the DNA TGTGCTAGCAGCTTAGAGCTTAGCGGCGATAGCTCCTACAATGAGCAGTTCTTC. Translating gives CASSLELSGDSSYNEQFF.

The chain uses TRBV12-5 and TRBJ2-3, with D tentatively TRBD1 (6 bases). The V gene's germline CDR1 is LGHNT and CDR2 FRNRAP. V gave up 5 bases and J gave up 4 bases, with 16 bases separating them. The CDR3 covers 15 residues. This CDR3 is CASGPGVAGADTQYF. The CDR3 nucleotides read TGTGCTAGTGGTCCCGGGGTAGCAGGGGCAGATACGCAGTATTTT.